These T cell receptor beta chains were read from a single sample in a study of cytomegalovirus exposure and HLA in healthy donors. Method: immunoSEQ multiplex PCR; TCRdb's copy keeps in-frame clones and lacks some. The sample has 75,000 to 100,000 clones; approximately 75% are singletons. Sequences were obtained from PBMCs. The receptors come from a woman in her 70s in good health and CMV-seropositive. Each CDR3 is given with its conserved first and last residue. Each record gives: CDR3 length, V gene, clone size, D gene, J gene, CDR3 protein, CDR3 DNA. A D gene is named only where the DNA matches it firmly. A clone size is listed for some rows: how often the clone was seen (once, few, many), or a class if it is expanded.

14	TRBV7-8	-	-	TRBJ2-1	CASSFRVSYNEQFF	TGTGCCAGCAGCTTCAGGGTCTCCTACAATGAGCAGTTCTTC
16	TRBV7-6	-	TRBD1	TRBJ1-4	CASSIQPGQTNEKLFF	TGTGCCAGCAGCATCCAGCCGGGACAGACGAATGAAAAACTGTTTTTT
13	TRBV7-2	-	-	TRBJ2-5	CASSLDRQETQYF	TGTGCCAGCAGCTTAGACAGGCAAGAGACCCAGTACTTC
12	TRBV2	-	TRBD1	TRBJ2-7	CASRRQGHEQYF	TGTGCCAGCAGGAGACAGGGCCACGAGCAGTACTTC
15	TRBV11-2	once	TRBD1	TRBJ2-5	CASRRPGTAQETQYF	TGTGCCAGCAGGAGACCAGGGACAGCGCAAGAGACCCAGTACTTC
19	TRBV4-2	-	TRBD2	TRBJ2-6	CASSQTSGGEGSGANVLTF	TGTGCCAGCAGCCAGACGTCTGGCGGGGAGGGCTCTGGGGCCAACGTCCTGACTTTC
15	TRBV7-9	few	-	TRBJ1-4	CASSLGRHRAEKLFF	TGTGCCAGCAGCTTAGGACGGCACAGGGCGGAAAAACTGTTTTTT
13	TRBV5-6	-	-	TRBJ2-2	CASSFPGYGELFF	TGTGCCAGCAGCTTTCCAGGGTACGGGGAGCTGTTTTTT
20	TRBV14	once	TRBD2	TRBJ2-3	CASSQLLGRGAGGGTDTQYF	TGTGCCAGCAGCCAATTGCTAGGAAGAGGAGCGGGAGGAGGCACAGATACGCAGTATTTT
16	TRBV9	-	TRBD2	TRBJ2-1	CASSPRLAGGPAEQFF	TGTGCCAGCAGCCCCCGACTAGCGGGGGGGCCGGCTGAGCAGTTCTTC
14	TRBV5-1	-	-	TRBJ2-2	CASSSRHTTGELFF	TGCGCCAGCAGCTCCCGACACACGACCGGGGAGCTGTTTTTT
16	TRBV2	-	-	TRBJ1-5	CASSGGLRWSNQPQHF	TGTGCCAGCTCGGGGGGATTACGATGGAGCAATCAGCCCCAGCATTTT
13	TRBV6-1	-	TRBD2	TRBJ2-1	CAARAGGYNEQFF	TGTGCTGCTAGGGCGGGAGGATACAATGAGCAGTTCTTC
15	TRBV5-1	-	TRBD1	TRBJ1-1	CASSSKGTANTEAFF	TGCGCCAGCAGCTCAAAGGGGACAGCGAACACTGAAGCTTTCTTT
13	TRBV7-2	once	-	TRBJ2-1	CASSGAPRSEQFF	TGTGCCAGCAGCGGGGCCCCTAGGAGTGAGCAGTTCTTC
15	TRBV10-3	-	TRBD1	TRBJ2-2	CAVSSRGLYTGELFF	TGTGCGGTCAGCTCCAGGGGGCTGTACACCGGGGAGCTGTTTTTT
15	TRBV5-5	-	-	TRBJ2-7	CASSFEQGVAYEQYF	TGTGCCAGCAGCTTTGAACAGGGAGTTGCCTACGAGCAGTACTTC
18	TRBV5-6	-	TRBD1	TRBJ1-3	CASSYGQGPPRSGNTIYF	TGTGCCAGCAGCTACGGACAGGGGCCCCCTCGCTCTGGAAACACCATATATTTT
14	TRBV7-9	-	TRBD1	TRBJ1-2	CASSSYPGQVGYTF	TGTGCCAGCAGCTCCTACCCCGGACAGGTTGGCTACACCTTC
17	TRBV2	-	TRBD1	TRBJ1-3	CASRTIGQGLSGNTIYF	TGTGCCAGCAGAACAATTGGACAGGGCCTCTCTGGAAACACCATATATTTT
18	TRBV28	-	TRBD1	TRBJ2-6	CASSGGQGALSGANVLTF	TGTGCCAGCAGTGGGGGACAGGGGGCGCTTTCTGGGGCCAACGTCCTGACTTTC
14	TRBV5-1	-	TRBD1	TRBJ2-7	CASSRQGVAYEQYF	TGCGCCAGCAGCCGTCAGGGGGTTGCCTACGAGCAGTACTTC